A single sample is the source of the 7 T cell receptor beta chains below, sequenced in a study of graft-versus-host responses after intestinal transplantation. Clones were sequenced by immunoSEQ multiplex PCR, and TCRdb holds only the in-frame ones, with some missing. This repertoire shows about 71,000 clones, less than 95% found once; its top ten account for 1.3%. What these receptors recognize is not known. The sample in question was unstimulated CD8+ T cells sorted from spleen or lymph node cells, obtained before intestinal transplant. The receptors here all came from a human donor who received an intestinal transplant.

The chain recombines TRBV6-5 with TRBJ1-2; weak D call: TRBD1 (5 bases). V shed 2 bases and J shed 4 bases, with 11 bases lying between them. Germline V gene data show CDR1 as MNHEY and CDR2 as SVGAGI. The CDR3 loop spans 14 amino acids. In nucleotides, the CDR3 is TGTGCCAGCAGTTACCAGGGAACCGGCTATGGCTACACCTTC. It translates to CASSYQGTGYGYTF.

V usage is TRBV23-1 and J usage is TRBJ2-7; 9 bases map to TRBD1. TRBV23-1 is an ORF, with its function uncertain. V gave up 8 bases and J gave up 9 bases; unmatched junction bases: 11. The CDR3 has 13 amino acids. DNA for the CDR3: TGCGCCAGCGGGGGACAGGGTTTTTTTGGGCAGTACTTC. Translated, it gives CASGGQGFFGQYF.

The genes are TRBV4-1 and TRBJ2-2; 7 bases fit TRBD1. The germline V gene has CDR1 MGHRA and CDR2 YSYEKL. This CDR3 is 16 amino acids long. V lost 2 bases, J lost 3 bases, and 6 bases stayed unmatched. CDR3 sequence reads: CASSQSGTEHTGELFF. CDR3 bases: TGCGCCAGCAGCCAATCCGGGACAGAACACACCGGGGAGCTGTTTTTT.

This chain links TRBV6-1 with TRBJ2-3; D is perhaps TRBD2 (7 bases). V was pared by 6 bases and J by 1 base, with 14 bases between. The V gene's germline CDR1 is MNHNS and CDR2 SASEGT. This CDR3 has 15 amino acids. CDR3 sequence reads: CASSRGLAGTDTQYF. DNA of the CDR3: TGTGCCAGCAGCCGGGGGCTAGCGGGCACAGATACGCAGTATTTT.

This chain links TRBV9 with TRBJ1-5; D is ambiguous. Per the germline V gene, CDR1 is SGDLS and CDR2 is YYNGEE. The CDR3 runs 14 residues. The V end lost 4 bases, the J end lost 6 bases, and 14 bases lay between the germline ends. CDR3 amino acids: CASSKGGGSQPQHF. The CDR3 bases are TGTGCCAGCAGCAAGGGAGGTGGGAGTCAGCCCCAGCATTTT.

This clone qualifies as medium-sized (0.01 to 0.1%). Other DNA sequences in this sample translate to the same CDR3. V usage is TRBV6-5 and J usage is TRBJ1-2; D gene uncertain. The CDR3 has 13 amino acids. Per germline, CDR1 MNHEY and CDR2 SVGAGI. Trimming took off 2 bases at V and 2 bases at J, with 6 bases between the two ends. CDR3: CASSYEGNYGYTF. The CDR3 nucleotides read TGTGCCAGCAGTTACGAGGGAAACTATGGCTACACCTTC.

CDR3 region: CASSPLGGRGEETQYF. The CDR3 DNA reads TGCGCCAGCAGCCCCCTGGGTGGGAGGGGAGAGGAGACCCAGTACTTC. J is TRBJ2-5 and V is TRBV4-1; 7 bases align to TRBD2. The ends lost 4 bases at V and 5 bases at J; junction bases unmatched: 13. Germline CDR1 is MGHRA and CDR2 is YSYEKL. The CDR3 runs 16 residues.